The 14 T cell receptor beta chains reported below all come from one sample, sequenced in a study of vaccination effects on CD4 cells after COVID-19. Produced via immunoSEQ multiplex PCR; TCRdb's table is partial and in-frame only. The sample has tens of thousands of clones, approximately 70% seen once. Prior to sequencing, the ViraFEST assay stimulated PBMC with viral peptide pools, which expanded the antigen-specific CD4+ T cells. Cultured cells yielded isolated CD4+ T cells after more than nine days. Convalescent patients had PCR-confirmed SARS-CoV-2 infection between March and December 2020. Which antigens these TCRs recognize remains unknown. Sequences were derived from CD4+ T cells from PBMCs cultured with a peptide pool, sampled before COVID-19 vaccination. These TCRs come from a human donor who had a prior SARS-CoV-2 infection.

The chain combines TRBV5-4 with TRBJ1-1; D gene uncertain. There are 15 residues in the CDR3. The germline gives CDR1 SGHNT, CDR2 YYREEE (reference sequence). The germline V and J ends were trimmed by 0 bases and 0 bases, with 9 bases remaining between them. CDR3 coding DNA: TGTGCCAGCAGCTTGGACAGCGGGATGAACACTGAAGCTTTCTTT. Encoded protein: CASSLDSGMNTEAFF. The full variable domain, completed using reference TRBV5-4 and TRBJ1-1, is ETGVTQSPTHLIKTRGQQVTLRCSSQSGHNTVSWYQQALGQGPQFIFQYYREEENGRGNFPPRFSGLQFPNYSSELNVNALELDDSALYLCASSLDSGMNTEAFFGQGTRLTVV.

This clone was detected once. V gene TRBV7-9 combines with J gene TRBJ2-7; D is perhaps TRBD2 (5 bases). This CDR3 contains 16 residues. V lost 5 bases to trimming and J lost 2 bases, with 19 bases between them. Germline CDR1 reads SEHNR; CDR2 reads FQNEAQ (reference sequence). CDR3 protein: CASSQNWGAEPYEQYF. Written as DNA, the CDR3 is TGTGCCAGCAGCCAAAATTGGGGAGCGGAACCCTACGAGCAGTACTTC.

The genes are TRBV6-1 and TRBJ2-6, with TRBD1 identical over 8 bases. After removal of 2 bases from V and 3 bases from J, the junction contained 12 bases not matched to a gene. Germline CDR1 and CDR2: MNHNS and SASEGT. CDR3 length: 19 residues. The CDR3 nucleotides are TGTGCCAGCAGTGAATTCGGACAGGGTACTTTTTTTGGGGCCAACGTCCTGACTTTC. Residues: CASSEFGQGTFFGANVLTF.

The genes are TRBV10-3 and TRBJ2-1, with 8 bases identical to TRBD2. V lost 6 bases, J lost 7 bases, and 5 bases stayed unmatched. The V gene's germline CDR1 is ENHRY and CDR2 SYGVKD. This CDR3 spans 13 amino acids. The CDR3 spells CAIRAGDGNEQFF. The CDR3 nucleotides read TGTGCCATCAGAGCGGGAGATGGTAATGAGCAGTTCTTC.

This clone has a single count. Relative to the germline gene, one junction end is altered; a read error may explain this. The chain joins TRBV7-3 to TRBJ2-5; D may be TRBD2 (5 bases). The CDR3 has 13 amino acids. CDR1 SGHTA and CDR2 FQGTGA come from the germline V gene. The CDR3 sequence is CASSLTLTGSINF. DNA for the CDR3: TGTGCCAGCAGCTTAACACTGACTGGGAGCATTAACTTC.

The genes are TRBV5-1 and TRBJ2-5; no definite D call. This CDR3 contains 11 residues. Trimming stripped 4 bases from V and 2 bases from J, with 3 bases between. The V gene's germline CDR1 is SGHRS and CDR2 YFSETQ. The CDR3 DNA follows: TGCGCCAGCAGCGAACAAGAGACCCAGTACTTC. It is translated as CASSEQETQYF.

The V call is TRBV6-5, the J call TRBJ2-7, with 10 nucleotides matching TRBD2. J lost 4 bases, V lost 5 bases, and 5 bases had no gene match. The CDR3 consists of 14 residues. Looked up from germline, CDR1 is MNHEY and CDR2 is SVGAGI. The CDR3 loop is CASSPRTSGYEQYF. Written as DNA, the CDR3 is TGTGCCAGCAGTCCCAGGACTAGCGGATACGAGCAGTACTTC.

The V call is TRBV10-3, the J call TRBJ1-6; TRBD1 matches 7 bases. The CDR3 length is 13 residues. The germline V gene encodes CDR1 ENHRY and CDR2 SYGVKD. J lost 9 bases, V lost 10 bases, and 9 bases had no gene match. In DNA, the CDR3 is TGTGCCACCGGGACAGAAGGAGTTTCACCCCTCCACTTT. Residues: CATGTEGVSPLHF.

The CDR3 nucleotides are TGCGCCAGCAGCTTGTATCCAGGCGAGCAGTTCTTC. Its protein is CASSLYPGEQFF. The chain has TRBV5-1 and TRBJ2-1; D remains ambiguous. CDR1 is SGHRS, CDR2 YFSETQ, per germline. The CDR3 runs 12 residues. Trimming took 1 base from V and 10 from J, leaving 9 bases between them.

This clone has a handful of counts. Written as DNA, the CDR3 is TGTGCCAGCAGCCCCAATACGGGACGCGCCACCGGGGAGCTGTTTTTT. Its protein is CASSPNTGRATGELFF. The V gene is TRBV7-3, the J gene TRBJ2-2; D tentatively reads TRBD1 or TRBD2 (5 bases each). The V end was cut by 5 bases, the J end by 4 bases, with 17 bases between. The CDR3 covers 16 residues. Looked up from germline, CDR1 is SGHTA and CDR2 is FQGTGA.

This clone was seen just once. The chain carries TRBV9 and TRBJ1-4, with D hard to call. CDR3 length equals 15 residues. Germline-derived CDR1 and CDR2 are SGDLS and YYNGEE. V lost 0 bases and J 8 bases, leaving 14 bases between the germline ends. CDR3 protein: CASSVGLSNSEKLFF. The CDR3, as DNA: TGTGCCAGCAGCGTAGGATTAAGTAATTCGGAAAAACTGTTTTTT.

V is TRBV15 and J is TRBJ2-7; D uncertain. V shed 6 bases and J shed 0 bases, with 9 bases lying between them. The CDR3 consists of 13 residues. Germline V gene lookup returns CDR1 LNHNV and CDR2 YYDKDF (reference sequence). The CDR3 DNA sequence: TGTGCCACCAGGAGGAGATACTCCTACGAGCAGTACTTC. Its protein product is CATRRRYSYEQYF. Supplemented by reference TRBV15 and TRBJ2-7, the full variable domain reads DAMVIQNPRYQVTQFGKPVTLSCSQTLNHNVMYWYQQKSSQAPKLLFHYYDKDFNNEADTPDNFQSRRPNTSFCFLDIRSPGLGDTAMYLCATRRRYSYEQYFGPGTRLTVT.

The chain joins TRBV27 to TRBJ2-7, with 11 bases identical to TRBD2. Trimming cost V 4 bases and J 2 bases; bases outside gene matches: 4. The CDR3 runs to 15 residues. Germline-derived CDR1 and CDR2 are MNHEY and SMNVEV (reference sequence). This CDR3 is CASSSPGLAAYEQYF. CDR3 in DNA: TGTGCCAGCAGTTCGCCGGGACTAGCGGCCTACGAGCAGTACTTC.

The chain carries TRBV5-1 and TRBJ2-1; 12 nucleotides align to TRBD2. The CDR3 is made up of 15 amino acids. Trimming took 4 bases from V and 9 from J; bases not matched to a gene: 8. From germline, CDR1 is SGHRS and CDR2 YFSETQ. DNA of the CDR3: TGCGCCAGCAGCCCGACTAGCGGGGGTTCGGTTGAGCAGTTCTTC. Translated: CASSPTSGGSVEQFF.